These T cell receptor beta chains were read from a single sample in a study of blood T cell repertoires in COVID-19. Profiled with immunoSEQ multiplex PCR; TCRdb holds only in-frame clones, not every one. The sample has under 85,000 clones, approximately 90% seen once. The source material was peripheral blood. The receptor set was obtained from an older man with active or convalescent COVID-19. Both conserved end residues are part of each CDR3. Each record gives: V gene, J gene, CDR3 protein.

V: TRBV6-5
J: TRBJ1-2
CDR3: CASTERQGYYGYTF

V: TRBV5-1
J: TRBJ2-3
CDR3: CASSYAGQSTDTQYF

V: TRBV2
J: TRBJ1-5
CDR3: CASTLGQINQPQHF

V: TRBV19
J: TRBJ2-2
CDR3: CAIRDRGGRNTGELFF

V: TRBV5-1
J: TRBJ1-1
CDR3: CASSLVTENTEAFF

V: TRBV11-2
J: TRBJ2-4
CDR3: CASSLGGAPLAKNIQYF

V: TRBV23-1
J: TRBJ1-2
CDR3: CASSHGGVKGCGYTF

V: TRBV9
J: TRBJ2-7
CDR3: CASSVGRGQTYEQYF

V: TRBV2
J: TRBJ2-5
CDR3: CASSDNKETQYF

V: TRBV10-2
J: TRBJ2-5
CDR3: CASSEKDRGQETQYF

V: TRBV5-4
J: TRBJ1-1
CDR3: CASSPNAGTGKPEAFF

V: TRBV7-9
J: TRBJ2-5
CDR3: CASSLVLGETQYF

V: TRBV12-3/TRBV12-4
J: TRBJ1-4
CDR3: CASSPGVGKLFF

V: TRBV29-1
J: TRBJ2-7
CDR3: CSVIRGPGEQYF

V: TRBV4-3
J: TRBJ2-3
CDR3: CASSPYSGVSTDTQYF

V: TRBV9
J: TRBJ2-5
CDR3: CASSVGGQRGETQYF

V: TRBV10-2
J: TRBJ1-2
CDR3: CASSEPGQGITGYTF

V: TRBV10-3
J: TRBJ1-1
CDR3: CASGTGLWTEAFF

V: TRBV2
J: TRBJ1-5
CDR3: CASSRQNQPQHF

V: TRBV10-3
J: TRBJ1-5
CDR3: CAISEGGQYNQPQHF

V: TRBV7-3
J: TRBJ1-2
CDR3: CASSLVAGISVGYGYTF

V: TRBV30
J: TRBJ1-1
CDR3: CAWSNVLGAEAFF

V: TRBV28
J: TRBJ2-5
CDR3: CASSIRVRETQYF

V: TRBV5-1
J: TRBJ1-2
CDR3: CASSPGTGGDGYTF

V: TRBV7-9
J: TRBJ2-5
CDR3: CASSLAASGGSFETQYF

V: TRBV19
J: TRBJ1-2
CDR3: CASSSWGGSMDGYTF

V: TRBV30
J: TRBJ2-3
CDR3: CAWSISGTITDTQYF

V: TRBV29-1
J: TRBJ1-2
CDR3: CSVDAASGEDLDGYTF

V: TRBV4-1
J: TRBJ2-3
CDR3: CASSQVIRGDTQYF

V: TRBV9
J: TRBJ1-1
CDR3: CASSVGGQLMNTEAFF